A single sample is the source of the 27 T cell receptor beta chains below, sequenced in a study of blood T cells in healthy people across ages. Next came a second PCR, run for about 6 to 11 cycles, which used a sample-barcoded 5' primer along with a J-beta primer mix. From the 5' RACE reads, TCRdb called clonotypes with MiXCR, one entry per CDR3 protein. Here the sample spans hundreds of thousands of distinct CDR3 sequences, roughly 34% being singletons. Material: blood. The receptors stem from a man in his late teens or twenties in good health.

The DNA of the CDR3 is TGTGCCATCGCTCCAGGGGTCAGCACAGATACGCAGTATTTT. Protein sequence: CAIAPGVSTDTQYF. The J gene is TRBJ2-3, the V gene TRBV10-3; D may be TRBD1 (6 bases). Germline values: CDR1 ENHRY, CDR2 SYGVKD. The CDR3 runs 14 residues. Trimming left V 8 bases short and J 0 bases short, with 12 bases between.

A few counts support this clonotype. J is TRBJ1-2 and V is TRBV12-3 or TRBV12-4; D not resolved. The CDR3 contains 14 residues. V was trimmed by 5 bases and J by 4 bases, leaving 14 bases between them. For the CDR3, the DNA is TGTGCCAGCAGTAGCCCCGGCACCCCCTATGGCTACACCTTC. This translates into CASSSPGTPYGYTF.

The J gene is TRBJ2-2, the V gene TRBV4-2; D gene uncertain. This CDR3 region has 14 residues. Germline assignment: CDR1 LGHNA and CDR2 YNFKEQ. V was clipped by 2 bases and J by 2 bases, with 6 bases between them. The CDR3 coding sequence is TGTGCCAGCAGCCAACGGATTAACACCGGGGAGCTGTTTTTT. It codes for CASSQRINTGELFF.

The rearrangement links TRBV20-1 to TRBJ2-5; D might be TRBD2 (5 bases). Germline CDR1 and CDR2: DFQATT and SNEGSKA (reference sequence). Between the trimmed V and J ends, which lost 0 bases and 7 bases, there was a span of 12 bases. The CDR3 is made up of 13 amino acids. The CDR3 DNA sequence: TGCAGTGCTAGAGATGGACCTGAGGGGACCCAGTACTTC. Protein: CSARDGPEGTQYF.

The rearrangement links TRBV11-2 to TRBJ1-1; a weak D match, TRBD1 (6 bases). The CDR3 sequence is 15 residues long. The germline gives CDR1 SGHAT, CDR2 FQNNGV. Trimming shortened V by 2 bases and J by 2 bases, and 12 bases separated the two germline ends. CDR3: CASSLTGTHNTEAFF. CDR3 bases: TGTGCCAGCAGCTTAACAGGGACTCATAACACTGAAGCTTTCTTT.

The chain uses TRBV29-1 and TRBJ1-1; D not certain. With 7 bases removed from V and 7 bases from J, the gap between germline ends came to 10 bases. Germline V lookup: CDR1 SQVTM, CDR2 ANQGSEA. The CDR3 has 10 residues. DNA of the CDR3: TGCAGCGCCAGTGACGGTGAAGCTTTCTTT. Its translation is CSASDGEAFF.

This chain uses TRBV6-2 or TRBV6-3 with TRBJ2-7, with 10 bases identical to TRBD1. V shed 4 bases, J shed 5 bases, and the junction held 5 bases outside the gene matches. Germline V lookup: CDR1 MNHEY, CDR2 SVGEGT. The CDR3 runs to 14 residues. The CDR3 DNA follows: TGTGCCAGCAGTTGGACAGGGGGACGTGACGAGCAGTACTTC. Encoded protein: CASSWTGGRDEQYF.

CDR3 DNA: TGCAGCGTTGATAGTGAGACTAGCGATATCCTCTCCTACAATGAGCAGTTCTTC. This translates into CSVDSETSDILSYNEQFF. V is TRBV29-1 and J is TRBJ2-1; 8 nucleotides agree with TRBD2. Trimming cost V 3 bases and J 0 bases; bases outside gene matches: 13. Germline-derived CDR1 and CDR2 are SQVTM and ANQGSEA. This CDR3 contains 18 residues.

The chain links TRBV5-1 to TRBJ2-2; TRBD1 might be the D (6 bases). Germline loops: CDR1 SGHRS, CDR2 YFSETQ. This CDR3 contains 16 residues. V was shortened by 2 bases and J by 0 bases, with 11 bases between the two germline ends. In DNA form, the CDR3 reads TGCGCCAGCAGCTTACTGACAGGACCGAACACCGGGGAGCTGTTTTTT. Translating it yields CASSLLTGPNTGELFF.

Only a few counts were recorded for this clonotype. The V and J genes are TRBV3-1 and TRBJ1-1; 9 positions agree with TRBD1. Trimming took 6 bases from V and 1 from J; bases not matched to a gene: 9. CDR1 LGHDT and CDR2 YNNKEL come from the germline V gene (reference sequence). The length of the CDR3 is 16 residues. In DNA form, the CDR3 reads TGTGCCAGCAGACCCGGGACAGGGTTTTCGAACACTGAAGCTTTCTTT. Protein sequence: CASRPGTGFSNTEAFF.

The V call is TRBV7-2, the J call TRBJ2-5; the match to TRBD1 covers 7 bases. Looked up from germline, CDR1 is SGHTA and CDR2 is FQGNSA. The CDR3 extends over 13 amino acids. The V gene end was trimmed by 0 bases and the J gene end by 10 bases; junction bases not matched to a gene: 5. The CDR3 nucleotides read TGTGCCAGCAGCTTAGCTTTAGGACAGGACCAGTACTTC. Residues: CASSLALGQDQYF.

This clonotype came up once. One end of the junction fails to match germline, which may point to a read error. This chain joins TRBV6-2 or TRBV6-3 and TRBJ2-7; possibly TRBD2 for D (6 bases). The germline V gene has CDR1 MNHEY and CDR2 SVGEGT. The CDR3 sequence is 15 residues long. The DNA for the CDR3 is TGTGCCAGCAGTTACGGAGGGTCTAGGCCCTACGAGCAGGACTTC. The encoded protein is CASSYGGSRPYEQDF.

This clonotype was detected only a few times. J is TRBJ2-7 and V is TRBV3-1, with 13 bases aligning to TRBD2. CDR1 is LGHDT and CDR2 is YNNKEL in the germline V gene (reference sequence). Germline trimming cut 5 bases from V and 7 bases from J; bases unmatched to any gene: 8. The CDR3 is 15 residues long. CDR3 coding DNA: TGTGCCAGCAGCAGGACTAGCGGGGGTATCGGTGAGCAGTACTTC. Its translation is CASSRTSGGIGEQYF.

The chain recombines TRBV10-3 with TRBJ2-2, with 12 bases identical to TRBD1. From germline, CDR1 is ENHRY and CDR2 SYGVKD. V shed 2 bases, J shed 3 bases, and the junction held 7 bases outside the gene matches. The CDR3 length is 18 residues. CDR3 residues: CAISEAPGQGADTGELFF. The CDR3 region has the DNA TGTGCCATCAGTGAGGCACCGGGACAGGGGGCGGACACCGGGGAGCTGTTTTTT.

This clonotype was observed a few times. The chain is built from TRBV7-9 and TRBJ1-2, with unresolved D. With 0 bases removed from V and 6 bases from J, the gap between germline ends came to 11 bases. Germline assignment: CDR1 SEHNR and CDR2 FQNEAQ (reference sequence). The CDR3 length is 14 residues. CDR3 DNA: TGTGCCAGCAGCTTAGCATCGGTTGGAAATGGCTACACCTTC. Its translation: CASSLASVGNGYTF.

This clonotype was seen only a few times. The chain links TRBV12-3 or TRBV12-4 to TRBJ2-1; D not certain. This CDR3 comprises 11 residues. Deletions cut 6 bases from V and 12 bases from J, with 12 bases between. CDR3: CASSLSKPQFF. CDR3 sequence (DNA): TGTGCCAGCAGCCTTTCGAAGCCGCAGTTCTTC.

The rearrangement uses TRBV20-1 and TRBJ1-5, with D unresolved. The CDR3 sequence is 14 residues long. Trimming shortened V by 7 bases and J by 7 bases, and 20 bases separated the two germline ends. The germline gives CDR1 DFQATT, CDR2 SNEGSKA (reference sequence). The CDR3 bases are TGCAGTGACCGCCCGCGCGGGGAGAGGCAGCCCCAGCATTTT. It encodes CSDRPRGERQPQHF.

This clonotype was seen a few times. The chain combines TRBV5-1 with TRBJ1-1; a possible D gene is TRBD1 (5 bases). Per germline, CDR1 SGHRS and CDR2 YFSETQ. The V and J ends lost 6 bases and 6 bases respectively, with 24 bases between them. The CDR3 sequence is 16 residues long. The CDR3 protein is CASTPSGVESGAEAFF. The DNA of the CDR3 is TGCGCCAGCACCCCATCGGGGGTCGAGTCTGGCGCTGAAGCTTTCTTT.

This chain uses TRBV24-1 with TRBJ1-1; no reliable D call. Trimming removed 7 bases at V and 1 base at J, with 6 bases between. The CDR3 totals 12 residues. Germline assignment: CDR1 KGHDR and CDR2 SFDVKD. CDR3 nucleotides: TGTGCCACCAGAAACCAGAACACTGAAGCTTTCTTT. This encodes CATRNQNTEAFF.

The chain links TRBV12-3 or TRBV12-4 to TRBJ1-5; D is possibly TRBD1 (5 bases). The CDR3 spans 13 residues. Trimming left V 6 bases short and J 4 bases short, with 10 bases between. The chain's CDR3 is CASRPGFNQPQHF. The CDR3 nucleotides are TGTGCCAGCAGACCAGGGTTTAATCAGCCCCAGCATTTT.

The chain is built from TRBV28 and TRBJ2-5; possibly TRBD1 for D (7 bases). Germline CDR1 reads MDHEN; CDR2 reads SYDVKM. This CDR3 contains 16 residues. The V gene lost 4 bases and the J gene lost 6 bases, with 21 bases spanning the gap. CDR3 loop: CASSWGLGGGGQTQYF. The CDR3 DNA follows: TGTGCCAGCAGTTGGGGGCTAGGAGGGGGCGGTCAGACCCAGTACTTC.

About this clonotype itself: This likely comes from a read error, as the CDR3 has no conserved phenylalanine or tryptophan at its end. It is unclear where the CDR3 begins or ends on the DNA, so no DNA is shown, and the CDR3 is as TCRdb lists it. The gene calls are TRBV4-3 and TRBJ2-1; the table's TRBD1 call for D was not verified on the DNA. The CDR3 numbers 14 amino acids, ends counted. Per the germline V gene, CDR1 is LGHNA and CDR2 is YSLEER. This CDR3 is CASSQGHRGMSSSS.

The V gene is TRBV7-2, the J gene TRBJ1-2; perhaps TRBD1 as D (5 bases). This CDR3 is built from 16 residues. Trimming took off 2 bases at V and 0 bases at J, with 13 bases between the two ends. Germline V gives CDR1 SGHTA, CDR2 FQGNSA. The CDR3 sequence: CASSLTGPLPNYGYTF. The CDR3 DNA reads TGTGCCAGCAGCTTAACGGGACCACTACCTAACTATGGCTACACCTTC. Drawing the rest from reference TRBV7-2 and TRBJ1-2, the complete variable domain is GAGVSQSPSNKVTEKGKDVELRCDPISGHTALYWYRQSLGQGLEFLIYFQGNSAPDKSGLPSDRFSAERTGGSVSTLTIQRTQQEDSAVYLCASSLTGPLPNYGYTFGSGTRLTVV.

The table lists this clonotype with many counts. The chain carries TRBV4-3 and TRBJ1-2; 7 nucleotides align to TRBD1. The CDR3 is 15 residues long. Germline trimming cut 3 bases from V and 3 bases from J; bases unmatched to any gene: 7. Germline CDR1 and CDR2: LGHNA and YSLEER. The CDR3 DNA sequence: TGCGCCAGCAGCCAGTCAACAGGGGACGACTATGGCTACACCTTC. This codes for CASSQSTGDDYGYTF.

V and J are TRBV2 and TRBJ1-4; D possibly corresponds to TRBD1 (5 bases). The CDR3 length is 12 residues. V lost 5 bases, J lost 8 bases, and 9 bases lay in between. Germline CDR1 reads SNHLY; CDR2 reads FYNNEI. The CDR3 nucleotides read TGTGCCAGCAGTACTAGGGACGAAAAACTGTTTTTT. It codes for CASSTRDEKLFF.

Notes on this clonotype: This may stem from a read error, because a much larger clone lies one nucleotide away. The chain is built from TRBV27 and TRBJ2-7, with 7 bases aligning to TRBD2. Germline V gene lookup returns CDR1 MNHEY and CDR2 SMNVEV (reference sequence). The CDR3 contains 15 residues. DNA of the CDR3: TGTGCCAACAGTTTTGGGAGGGGTCGTAGGGACGAGCAGTACTTC. Protein sequence: CANSFGRGRRDEQYF.

This clonotype was seen a few times. The V and J genes are TRBV5-1 and TRBJ2-1; D perhaps matches TRBD1 (6 bases). Deletions cut 0 bases from V and 4 bases from J, with 8 bases between. Germline assignment: CDR1 SGHRS and CDR2 YFSETQ. The CDR3 has 14 amino acids. CDR3 residues: CASSLADRYNEQFF. CDR3 in DNA: TGCGCCAGCAGCTTGGCGGACAGATACAATGAGCAGTTCTTC.